This TCR beta chain originates from a study of blood T cell repertoires in COVID-19. Study at large: Sites across the United States, Italy and Spain contributed samples from acute and convalescent COVID-19. From T cells, B-cell-depleted T cells, or PBMCs came the material, which was cDNA or gDNA.

Authors' data handling: Nucleated cell number was recorded as an estimate derived from reference gene primer amplification. Assay used: immunoSEQ multiplex PCR; TCRdb lists only in-frame clones, some missing. Clone size and V and J calls were adopted from that table, with D and trimming inferred from the DNA. The sample includes 100,000 to 150,000 clones, around 88% of them seen just once. Germline values: CDR1 LNHDA, CDR2 SQIVND (reference sequence). V was clipped by 7 bases and J by 5 bases; unmatched bases: 11. This CDR3 comprises 15 residues. Followed over time, Seattle patients had been enrolled while infection was active.

This TCR came from a man aged 55-75 years with COVID-19, enrolled during active disease. The sequencing sample was made of peripheral blood. The V gene is TRBV19, the J gene TRBJ2-4; TRBD1 matches 7 bases. Here the CDR3 reads CASNPRGQPENIQYF. CDR3 bases: TGTGCCAGTAACCCAAGGGGACAGCCGGAAAACATTCAGTACTTC. Full variable domain (outside the CDR3, taken from reference TRBV19 and TRBJ2-4): DGGITQSPKYLFRKEGQNVTLSCEQNLNHDAMYWYRQDPGQGLRLIYYSQIVNDFQKGDIAEGYSVSREKKESFPLTVTSAQKNPTAFYLCASNPRGQPENIQYFGAGTRLSVL.